These 12 T cell receptor beta chains share one sample of origin, sequenced in a study of tumor-infiltrating lymphocytes in primary liver carcinoma. From approximately 490 ng total RNA, TCR beta cDNA was generated with a primer in the constant region. Investigators got TCR beta libraries out of three nested multiplex PCR rounds, done with slightly modified ARM-PCR. TRBV1-TRBV30 forward and Cbeta reverse primers drove the first two roughly 10-cycle rounds. One entry per CDR3 protein, called by TCRdb with MiXCR from the multiplex PCR reads. The sample yields under 90,000 distinct CDR3 sequences, 60% to 75% seen once. Total RNA and DNA came together from approximately 20-30 mg of bulk tissue without cell sorting. The sample was liver tumor tissue from sampling region 1. Subset reported: tumor region T1, superior pole. All receptors come from a man in his forties or fifties with primary liver carcinoma and hepatitis B virus infection.

In the case of this clonotype: The junction shows a germline mismatch at one end, possibly a read error. The chain combines TRBV6-6 with TRBJ1-5; D unresolved. The CDR3 runs 16 residues. Germline V gene lookup returns CDR1 MNHNY and CDR2 SVGAGI (reference sequence). The CDR3 loop reads CTSSYQVGYSNQPQHF. The CDR3, as DNA: TGTACCAGCAGTTACCAAGTAGGGTATAGCAATCAGCCCCAGCATTTT.

V gene TRBV12-3 or TRBV12-4 combines with J gene TRBJ2-3; 7 bases are shared with TRBD2. V was pared by 10 bases and J by 5 bases, with 15 bases of the junction left unmatched. The CDR3 is 15 amino acids. In DNA, the CDR3 is TGTGCCATCACCCAGGTAGCGGGCGCCATAGATACGCAGTATTTT. It is translated as CAITQVAGAIDTQYF.

Of note for this clonotype: It is likely a read error, because the conserved phenylalanine at the end of the CDR3 is missing. The V gene is TRBV12-3 or TRBV12-4, the J gene TRBJ1-2, with D uncertain. The CDR3 runs to 15 residues. V lost 3 bases to trimming and J lost 0 bases, with 11 bases between them. CDR3 sequence: CASSFGDATNYGYTS. The CDR3 region has the DNA TGTGCCAGCAGTTTCGGCGACGCTACTAACTATGGCTACACCTCC.

Comments on this clonotype: No conserved phenylalanine or tryptophan is present at the end of the CDR3, so a read error is the likely explanation. This chain uses TRBV4-2 with TRBJ2-6; no clear D. Germline CDR1 LGHNA, CDR2 YNFKEQ. CDR3 length: 16 residues. The CDR3 loop is CVSSPDSGAGANVLTS. CDR3 DNA: TGTGTCAGCAGCCCTGACTCTGGGGCTGGGGCCAACGTCCTGACTTCC.

Comments on this clonotype: A junction boundary mismatches the germline segment, possibly from a read error. The gene calls are TRBV4-2 and TRBJ2-1; D not resolved. CDR3 length: 15 amino acids. Germline V gene lookup returns CDR1 LGHNA and CDR2 YNFKEQ. Written as DNA, the CDR3 is TGTGCCAGCAACCAAGGACGGTGGGTATACAATGAGCAGTTCTTC. The encoded protein is CASNQGRWVYNEQFF.

Remarks on this clonotype: One base away lies a much larger clone, so this may be a sequencing read error. J is TRBJ2-7 and V is TRBV28; D remains unclear. Germline V gene sequence: CDR1 MDHEN, CDR2 SYDVKM. CDR3 length equals 12 residues. CDR3 region: CTSKPRTYEQYF. The CDR3 DNA reads as TGTACCAGCAAACCCAGGACGTACGAGCAGTACTTC.

Turning to this clonotype: At one of its ends the junction is not consistent with the germline gene, which may arise from a read error. In nucleotides, the CDR3 is TGTGCCGGCAGCCTTATCTGGGGACAGGGGAACAATGAGCAGTTCTTC. Its protein product is CAGSLIWGQGNNEQFF. The chain couples TRBV28 to TRBJ2-1; 10 bases are a match to TRBD1. CDR1 and CDR2 (germline): MDHEN, SYDVKM. The CDR3 has 16 amino acids.

The V gene is TRBV6-5, the J gene TRBJ1-3; TRBD1 matches at 8 bases. Unmatched junction bases numbered 13, after V lost 6 bases and J lost 12 bases. The V gene's germline CDR1 is MNHEY and CDR2 SVGAGI. CDR3 length: 14 residues. The CDR3 nucleotides are TGTGCCAGCAGAATGACAGGGGACTCATACATCATATATTTT. Translating gives CASRMTGDSYIIYF.

As regards this clonotype: As the CDR3 is not closed by the conserved phenylalanine or tryptophan, this likely results from a read error. CDR3 loop: CACSSAGPVNEQFV. CDR3 in DNA: TGTGCCTGCAGTTCAGCGGGCCCTGTGAATGAGCAGTTCGTC. The chain carries TRBV11-2 and TRBJ2-1; maybe TRBD2 (6 bases). Looked up from germline, CDR1 is SGHAT and CDR2 is FQNNGV. The CDR3 runs to 14 residues.

A few counts support this clonotype. The chain is built from TRBV18 and TRBJ1-5; no reliable D call. This CDR3 spans 13 amino acids. V was pared by 6 bases and J by 8 bases, with 14 bases between. Germline-derived CDR1 and CDR2 are KGHSH and LQKENI. The CDR3 reads CASSPSFSEPQHF. As DNA, the CDR3 is TGTGCCAGCTCGCCCTCGTTTTCGGAGCCCCAGCATTTT.

As concerns this clonotype: The junction does not match germline at one end; this may be a read error. The V gene is TRBV6-5, the J gene TRBJ1-2, with TRBD1 as a possible D gene (5 bases). Germline assignment: CDR1 MNHEY and CDR2 SVGAGI. This CDR3 has 16 amino acids. The CDR3 loop is CAGSPHGRDGNYGYSF. The CDR3 region has the DNA TGTGCCGGCAGCCCCCACGGCCGGGACGGTAACTATGGCTACAGCTTC.

This clonotype was seen ten or more times. The chain recombines TRBV2 with TRBJ2-1; 8 nucleotides agree with TRBD1. This CDR3 has 14 residues. Germline V gene sequence: CDR1 SNHLY, CDR2 FYNNEI. Germline trimming cut 5 bases from V and 5 bases from J; bases unmatched to any gene: 5. CDR3 sequence: CASSSSTGDNEQFF. DNA for the CDR3: TGTGCCAGCAGTTCGTCGACAGGGGACAATGAGCAGTTCTTC.